This T cell receptor (beta chain) came from a study of PD-1 blockade in classical Hodgkin lymphoma. Points on this clone: Its antigen remains unknown.

Assay: immunoSEQ multiplex PCR; the TCRdb copy retains only in-frame clones and omits some. The sample carries about 36,000 clones, approximately 69% recorded once. Findings and caveats of the study: Newly diagnosed patients reportedly trailed healthy donors in baseline TCR diversity.

Relapse was seen in all patients after autologous stem cell transplantation, and brentuximab vedotin exposure was variable. Trimming took 3 bases from V and 2 from J; bases not matched to a gene: 7. Germline values: CDR1 SGDLS, CDR2 YYNGEE. This CDR3 is 16 amino acids long. The chain couples TRBV9 to TRBJ2-3; 9 bases align to TRBD2. This sequence was found in a human donor with classical Hodgkin lymphoma. Sequencing used peripheral blood mononuclear cells (PBMCs), obtained before the second cycle of nivolumab. The CDR3 is CASSAPSGVVTDTQYF. For the CDR3, the DNA is TGTGCCAGCAGCGCACCTAGCGGGGTGGTCACAGATACGCAGTATTTT.